This is a list of T cell receptor beta chains from one sample in a study of T cell responses to AZD1222 COVID-19 vaccine. Produced via immunoSEQ multiplex PCR; TCRdb's table is partial and in-frame only. This repertoire shows 110,000 to 150,000 clones, roughly 90% found once; its top ten account for approximately 3.4%. The sample in question was peripheral blood, obtained on day 0 of AZD1222 vaccination. The receptors originated from an adult in good health. Each CDR3 is given with its conserved first and last residue. Fields, in order: CDR3 length, J gene, D gene, clone size, V gene, CDR3 protein, CDR3 DNA. The D gene is left open where the match is weak. Expanded clones are given a class, and other clones once, few, many or no size at all.

12,TRBJ2-7,NA,NA,TRBV6-5,CASYRSSYEQYF,TGTGCCAGCTACAGGTCCTCCTACGAGCAGTACTTC
16,TRBJ2-3,TRBD2,NA,TRBV4-2,CASSQRTSGSTDTQYF,TGTGCCAGCAGCCAAAGGACTAGCGGGAGTACAGATACGCAGTATTTT
16,TRBJ1-2,NA,NA,TRBV10-3,CAISESVGNSDYGYTF,TGTGCCATCAGTGAGTCAGTAGGGAATTCGGACTATGGCTACACCTTC
14,TRBJ2-6,NA,NA,TRBV6-5,CASRHTSGANVLTF,TGTGCCAGCAGACACACCTCCGGGGCCAACGTCCTGACTTTC
15,TRBJ1-1,NA,NA,TRBV28,CASSLSGDHNTEAFF,TGTGCCAGCAGTTTATCGGGAGACCATAACACTGAAGCTTTCTTT
15,TRBJ2-5,NA,NA,TRBV19,CASSTLGGPQETQYF,TGTGCCAGTAGTACCTTGGGGGGGCCCCAAGAGACCCAGTACTTC
16,TRBJ1-2,NA,NA,TRBV19,CASSIGQVFANYGYTF,TGTGCCAGTAGTATAGGTCAGGTATTCGCTAACTATGGCTACACCTTC
14,TRBJ1-6,TRBD1,few,TRBV6-5,CASRPGQGSSPLHF,TGTGCCAGCAGACCCGGACAGGGAAGTTCACCCCTCCACTTT
14,TRBJ1-4,NA,NA,TRBV18,CASSPTSQGEKLFF,TGTGCCAGCTCACCAACCAGTCAAGGGGAAAAACTGTTTTTT
11,TRBJ2-3,NA,NA,TRBV20-1,CGCLVTDTQYF,TGCGGCTGCCTAGTTACAGATACGCAGTATTTT
15,TRBJ2-7,NA,NA,TRBV10-3,CAISGQGARSYEQYF,TGTGCCATCAGTGGACAAGGGGCGCGGTCCTACGAGCAGTACTTC
15,TRBJ2-2,TRBD2,once,TRBV5-1,CASPCGRDYTGELFF,TGCGCCAGCCCCTGCGGGAGGGATTACACCGGGGAGCTGTTTTTT
13,TRBJ1-2,NA,NA,TRBV5-6,CASSFPAGYGYTF,TGTGCCAGCAGCTTCCCGGCAGGATATGGCTACACCTTC
11,TRBJ1-1,NA,NA,TRBV30,CAWGRSTEAFF,TGTGCCTGGGGACGATCCACTGAAGCTTTCTTT
14,TRBJ1-1,NA,NA,TRBV9,CASSVSLDRNEAFF,TGTGCCAGCAGCGTTAGCTTGGACAGAAATGAAGCTTTCTTT
15,TRBJ2-1,NA,NA,TRBV7-9,CASSPLAFGYNEQFF,TGTGCCAGCAGCCCTCTAGCGTTTGGATACAATGAGCAGTTCTTC
14,TRBJ2-1,TRBD2,once,TRBV6-5,CASTTSGEGNEQFF,TGTGCCAGCACCACTAGCGGGGAGGGCAATGAGCAGTTCTTC
15,TRBJ1-5,NA,NA,TRBV5-6,CASSLIGASNQPQHF,TGTGCCAGCAGCTTGATTGGGGCGAGCAATCAGCCCCAGCATTTT
18,TRBJ2-1,TRBD2,NA,TRBV7-9,CASSPEASGRLEGGWQFF,TGTGCCAGCAGCCCAGAGGCTAGCGGGAGGCTCGAGGGAGGTTGGCAGTTCTTC
18,TRBJ2-1,TRBD2,once,TRBV19,CASSVETSGMVLKDEQFF,TGTGCCAGTAGTGTGGAGACTAGCGGGATGGTTTTAAAAGATGAGCAGTTCTTC
13,TRBJ1-4,TRBD1,once,TRBV29-1,CSVGQGESEKLFF,TGCAGCGTAGGACAGGGGGAGAGTGAAAAACTGTTTTTT
13,TRBJ1-2,NA,NA,TRBV30,CAWTVRTRHGYTF,TGTGCCTGGACCGTTCGGACCAGGCATGGCTACACCTTC
14,TRBJ2-2,NA,NA,TRBV27,CASSLSFNTGELFF,TGTGCCAGCAGTTTGTCGTTTAACACCGGGGAGCTGTTTTTT
15,TRBJ1-1,TRBD1,NA,TRBV24-1,CATSDPGTDHTEAFF,TGTGCCACCAGTGACCCCGGGACAGACCACACTGAAGCTTTCTTT
16,TRBJ2-7,TRBD2,NA,TRBV2,CASSVGLAAPYGEQYF,TGTGCCAGCAGTGTAGGTCTAGCGGCCCCTTATGGGGAGCAGTACTTC
16,TRBJ1-5,NA,NA,TRBV19,CASSSGGGGGGQPQHF,TGTGCCAGTAGCTCCGGGGGCGGTGGAGGGGGTCAGCCCCAGCATTTT
13,TRBJ1-2,NA,NA,TRBV6-5,CASSPTTNYGYTF,TGTGCCAGCAGCCCGACAACTAACTATGGCTACACCTTC
10,TRBJ2-7,NA,NA,TRBV12-3/TRBV12-4,CASSYYEQYF,TGTGCCAGCAGCTACTACGAGCAGTACTTC
16,TRBJ1-2,TRBD1,NA,TRBV4-1,CASSQDGVGQGGGYTF,TGCGCCAGCAGCCAAGATGGCGTCGGACAGGGAGGGGGCTACACCTTC
15,TRBJ2-6,NA,NA,TRBV28,CASSSRGPGANVLTF,TGTGCCAGCAGTTCCAGGGGCCCTGGGGCCAACGTCCTGACTTTC
16,TRBJ2-5,NA,NA,TRBV15,CATSRGVGGLQETQYF,TGTGCCACCAGCAGAGGGGTAGGGGGACTACAAGAGACCCAGTACTTC
14,TRBJ2-3,TRBD2,once,TRBV28,CASSEPSGPDTQYF,TGTGCCAGCAGTGAGCCTAGCGGGCCAGATACGCAGTATTTT
17,TRBJ2-7,TRBD2,NA,TRBV4-2,CASSRKKEAGGFYEQYF,TGTGCCAGCAGCCGAAAAAAAGAAGCGGGAGGTTTCTACGAGCAGTACTTC
11,TRBJ1-1,NA,NA,TRBV29-1,CSVFTSVEAFF,TGCAGCGTATTTACTTCGGTCGAAGCTTTCTTT
15,TRBJ1-4,NA,once,TRBV7-9,CASSSFGTREEKLFF,TGTGCCAGCAGCTCGTTCGGGACACGAGAGGAAAAACTGTTTTTT
13,TRBJ2-1,NA,once,TRBV2,CASSANNLNEQFF,TGTGCCAGCAGTGCGAATAATCTCAATGAGCAGTTCTTC
15,TRBJ1-2,TRBD1,NA,TRBV15,CATSEGTAFNYGYTF,TGTGCCACCAGCGAAGGGACAGCCTTTAACTATGGCTACACCTTC
15,TRBJ2-7,TRBD2,NA,TRBV5-1,CASRPSSGDSYEQYF,TGCGCCAGCAGACCTTCTAGCGGAGACTCCTACGAGCAGTACTTC
15,TRBJ2-2,NA,NA,TRBV9,CASSREITNTGELFF,TGTGCCAGCAGCCGAGAAATTACGAACACCGGGGAGCTGTTTTTT
16,TRBJ2-6,NA,NA,TRBV18,CASSAYTNSGANVLTF,TGTGCCAGCTCAGCCTACACCAACTCTGGGGCCAACGTCCTGACTTTC
16,TRBJ2-7,TRBD2,NA,TRBV18,CASSRAALADSYEQYF,TGTGCCAGCTCGCGAGCCGCACTAGCGGATTCCTACGAGCAGTACTTC
16,TRBJ2-3,NA,NA,TRBV9,CASSALDREGSDTQYF,TGTGCCAGCAGCGCCCTGGACCGAGAGGGCTCTGATACGCAGTATTTT
15,TRBJ1-2,NA,NA,TRBV7-3,CASSSQSGDIYGYTF,TGTGCCAGCAGCTCTCAATCGGGGGACATCTATGGCTACACCTTC
16,TRBJ1-5,NA,NA,TRBV19,CASSIGETGGRQPQHF,TGTGCCAGTAGTATAGGGGAGACAGGCGGGCGGCAGCCCCAGCATTTT
15,TRBJ2-7,NA,NA,TRBV4-2,CASSPRDAGWYEQYF,TGTGCCAGCAGCCCTCGGGACGCCGGTTGGTACGAGCAGTACTTC
13,TRBJ1-2,NA,NA,TRBV12-3/TRBV12-4,CASSLRGEYGYTF,TGTGCCAGCAGTTTAAGGGGGGAGTATGGCTACACCTTC
13,TRBJ1-1,NA,NA,TRBV6-6,CASSPVDWAEAFF,TGTGCCAGCAGCCCGGTCGACTGGGCTGAAGCTTTCTTT
18,TRBJ2-7,NA,NA,TRBV5-1,CASGARGGASGSTYEQYF,TGCGCCAGCGGTGCAAGGGGGGGGGCCAGCGGGTCTACCTACGAGCAGTACTTC
14,TRBJ2-5,TRBD2,NA,TRBV4-2,CASSLRGDQETQYF,TGTGCCAGCAGCCTCCGGGGGGACCAAGAGACCCAGTACTTC
19,TRBJ2-6,NA,once,TRBV3-1/TRBV3-2,CASSQEGWGGGSGANVLTF,TGTGCCAGCAGCCAGGAAGGATGGGGGGGCGGATCTGGGGCCAACGTCCTGACTTTC
14,TRBJ2-7,TRBD2,NA,TRBV6-5,CASIALAGIYEQYF,TGTGCCAGCATCGCACTAGCGGGGATTTACGAGCAGTACTTC
19,TRBJ2-1,TRBD2,NA,TRBV2,CASSDLGLAARRSYNEQFF,TGTGCCAGCAGTGACTTGGGACTAGCGGCCCGCCGCTCCTACAATGAGCAGTTCTTC
13,TRBJ2-7,NA,NA,TRBV11-3,CASSLGVDYEQYF,TGTGCCAGCAGCTTAGGGGTAGACTACGAGCAGTACTTC
16,TRBJ1-4,TRBD1,NA,TRBV5-5,CASIPGQGGNDEKLFF,TGTGCCAGCATCCCTGGACAGGGAGGTAATGATGAAAAACTGTTTTTT
13,TRBJ2-2,NA,NA,TRBV6-5,CASSYFTGRELFF,TGTGCCAGCAGTTACTTCACGGGAAGGGAGCTGTTTTTT